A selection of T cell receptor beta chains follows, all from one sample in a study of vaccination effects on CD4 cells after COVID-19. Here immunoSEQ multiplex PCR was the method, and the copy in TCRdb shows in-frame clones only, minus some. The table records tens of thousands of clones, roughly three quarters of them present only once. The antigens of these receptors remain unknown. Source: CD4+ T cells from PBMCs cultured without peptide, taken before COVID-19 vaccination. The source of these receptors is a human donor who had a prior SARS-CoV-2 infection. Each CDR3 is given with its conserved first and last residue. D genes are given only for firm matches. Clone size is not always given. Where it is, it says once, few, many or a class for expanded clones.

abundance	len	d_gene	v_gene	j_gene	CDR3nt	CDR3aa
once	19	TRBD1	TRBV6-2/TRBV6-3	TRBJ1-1	TGTGCCAGCAGTTACTTCCTCCCCCGGGACAGAATAGGGAACACTGAAGCTTTCTTT	CASSYFLPRDRIGNTEAFF
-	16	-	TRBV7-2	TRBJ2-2	TGTGCCAGCAGCTTAGATCCAATTGCGAACACCGGGGAGCTGTTTTTT	CASSLDPIANTGELFF
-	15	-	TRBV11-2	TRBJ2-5	TGTGCCAGCAGCTTAGGCCCGGACGGACAAGAGACCCAGTACTTC	CASSLGPDGQETQYF
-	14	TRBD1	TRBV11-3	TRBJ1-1	TGTGCCAGCAGCAAGAAGACAGGGGCCACTGAAGCTTTCTTT	CASSKKTGATEAFF
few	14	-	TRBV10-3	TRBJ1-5	TGTGCCATCAGGCAGGGTTTAGGCAATCAGCCCCAGCATTTT	CAIRQGLGNQPQHF
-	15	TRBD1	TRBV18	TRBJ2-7	TGTGCCAGCTCAAGGGACAGGGGGGGGTCCTACGAGCAGTACTTC	CASSRDRGGSYEQYF
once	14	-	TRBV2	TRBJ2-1	TGTGCCACCGCGGGCCCCGAAGGGAGGAATGAGCAGTTCTTC	CATAGPEGRNEQFF
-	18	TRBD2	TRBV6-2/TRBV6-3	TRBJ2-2	TGTGCCAGCAGTTACGACCGGACTAGCGGGAGTCAATCCGGGGAGCTGTTTTTT	CASSYDRTSGSQSGELFF
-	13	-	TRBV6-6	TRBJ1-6	TGTGCCAGCAGCATCGACCGTTTCTCACCCCTCCACTTT	CASSIDRFSPLHF
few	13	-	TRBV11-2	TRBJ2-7	TGTGCCAGCAGCTATTCGACGGGCTACGAGCAGTACTTC	CASSYSTGYEQYF
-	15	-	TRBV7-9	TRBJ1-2	TGTGCCAGCAGCCCTCCATTAGGGGGTAGCTATGGCTACACCTTC	CASSPPLGGSYGYTF
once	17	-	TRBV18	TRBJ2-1	TGTGCCAGCTCACAAACGAGTATGAGTAGCTCCTACAATGAGCAGTTCTTC	CASSQTSMSSSYNEQFF
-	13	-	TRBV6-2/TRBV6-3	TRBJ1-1	TGTGCCAGCAGTTACGGACCAGGGGTGAGGGCTTTCTTT	CASSYGPGVRAFF
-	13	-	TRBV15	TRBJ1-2	TGTGCCACCAGCAGATCGGGGGGATCTGGCTACACCTTC	CATSRSGGSGYTF
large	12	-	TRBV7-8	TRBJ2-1	TGTGCCAGCAGCTTAGTTGCTCGTGAGCAGTTCTTC	CASSLVAREQFF
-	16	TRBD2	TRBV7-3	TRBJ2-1	TGTGCCAGCAGCCTATCCGGGACTAGCGGGGCCAATGAGCAGTTCTTC	CASSLSGTSGANEQFF